The 11 T cell receptor beta chains given below trace back to one sample, sequenced in a study of T-cell reconstitution after alpha-beta-depleted transplantation in children. Unique molecular identifiers were incorporated when the TCRbeta library was constructed. From the PCR reads, TCRdb called clonotypes with MiXCR, one entry per CDR3 protein. The table records 700,000 to 950,000 distinct CDR3 sequences, around 15% of them present only once. The sample consisted of PBMCs, mostly from graft donor cells, taken 360 days after TCRalphabeta/CD19-depleted stem cell transplant. All receptors come from a male patient between 5 and 17 years old who had a stem cell transplant for acute lymphoblastic leukemia, so the T cells may come from the graft donor.

This clonotype showed up just a few times. V is TRBV5-1 and J is TRBJ1-5; D possibly corresponds to TRBD1 (6 bases). Trimming took off 3 bases at V and 1 base at J, with 11 bases between the two ends. The CDR3 consists of 15 residues. Germline V gene sequence: CDR1 SGHRS, CDR2 YFSETQ. The CDR3 here is CASSSPGHSNQPQHF. The CDR3 DNA follows: TGCGCCAGCAGCTCACCGGGACACAGCAATCAGCCCCAGCATTTT.

This clonotype was observed a few times. The chain joins TRBV7-8 to TRBJ1-1; D not certain. Trimming stripped 2 bases from V and 3 bases from J, with 4 bases between. The CDR3 runs to 12 residues. Germline loops: CDR1 SGHVS, CDR2 FQNEAQ. The CDR3 reads CASSLWYTEAFF. As DNA, the CDR3 is TGTGCCAGCAGCTTATGGTACACTGAAGCTTTCTTT. Variable domain in full (rest from reference TRBV7-8 and TRBJ1-1): GAGVSQSPRYKVAKRGQDVALRCDPISGHVSLFWYQQALGQGPEFLTYFQNEAQLDKSGLPSDRFFAERPEGSVSTLKIQRTQQEDSAVYLCASSLWYTEAFFGQGTRLTVV.

This clonotype showed up many times. The chain combines TRBV5-1 with TRBJ1-1, with D possibly TRBD1 on 5 matching bases. Trimming left V 2 bases short and J 1 base short, with 9 bases between. CDR3 size: 14 residues. Germline values: CDR1 SGHRS, CDR2 YFSETQ. CDR3 bases: TGCGCCAGCAGCTTTCGAGGGGAGAACACTGAAGCTTTCTTT. It is translated as CASSFRGENTEAFF.

This clonotype showed up just a few times. The rearrangement uses TRBV10-2 and TRBJ2-1, with a possible D match to TRBD2 (6 bases). Germline CDR1 WSHSY, CDR2 SAAADI. V lost 8 bases to trimming and J lost 0 bases, with 11 bases between them. The CDR3 spans 14 residues. In nucleotides, the CDR3 is TGCGCCAGCTCCGGGACTCACTCCTACAATGAGCAGTTCTTC. Protein sequence: CASSGTHSYNEQFF.

V gene TRBV7-6 combines with J gene TRBJ2-3; TRBD2 matches at 9 bases. This CDR3 has 20 residues. The germline V gene encodes CDR1 SGHVS and CDR2 FNYEAQ. Unmatched junction bases numbered 18, after V lost 3 bases and J lost 2 bases. DNA for the CDR3: TGTGCCAGCAGCTTCCCCTATAGCGGGAGATCAATCACCGACACAGATACGCAGTATTTT. Its protein is CASSFPYSGRSITDTDTQYF.

This clonotype was recorded many times. The J gene is TRBJ2-7, the V gene TRBV5-1, with D perhaps matching TRBD2 (7 bases). Trimming removed 0 bases from V and 5 bases from J, with 12 bases in between. The CDR3 runs to 14 residues. Germline values: CDR1 SGHRS, CDR2 YFSETQ. CDR3 in amino acids: CASSLEGGLHEQYF. The CDR3 bases are TGCGCCAGCAGCTTGGAGGGGGGGCTCCACGAGCAGTACTTC.

This clonotype was recorded at least ten times. The J gene is TRBJ2-7, the V gene TRBV4-2; D remains ambiguous. V was clipped by 0 bases and J by 3 bases, with 9 bases between them. Germline V gene data show CDR1 as LGHNA and CDR2 as YNFKEQ. This CDR3 comprises 14 residues. In nucleotides, the CDR3 is TGTGCCAGCAGCCAAGAAAAGGGCCTCTACGAGCAGTACTTC. Translated: CASSQEKGLYEQYF.

The rearrangement joins TRBV3-1 to TRBJ1-5; 8 positions match TRBD1. The CDR3 has 15 residues. Germline lookup yields CDR1 LGHDT and CDR2 YNNKEL (reference sequence). Unmatched junction bases numbered 13, after V lost 5 bases and J lost 10 bases. In DNA, the CDR3 is TGTGCCAGCAGCAGTCAACAGGGGGGAGTAGGACCCCAGCATTTT. The encoded protein is CASSSQQGGVGPQHF.

This clonotype showed up just a few times. The chain has TRBV20-1 and TRBJ2-1; TRBD2 matches 10 bases. Germline trimming cut 1 base from V and 9 bases from J; bases unmatched to any gene: 15. Looked up from germline, CDR1 is DFQATT and CDR2 is SNEGSKA (reference sequence). This CDR3 is 17 amino acids long. The CDR3 protein is CSARANPGAGTSVEQFF. The DNA for the CDR3 is TGCAGTGCTAGAGCGAACCCGGGAGCGGGGACTAGCGTTGAGCAGTTCTTC.

There are many counts of this clonotype. This chain links TRBV28 with TRBJ2-7; no reliable D call. This CDR3 contains 13 residues. The germline V gene encodes CDR1 MDHEN and CDR2 SYDVKM. With 0 bases removed from V and 3 bases from J, the gap between germline ends came to 6 bases. In DNA form, the CDR3 reads TGTGCCAGCAGTTTATGGGTAGGCTACGAGCAGTACTTC. Its protein product is CASSLWVGYEQYF. Looking up the rest from reference TRBV28 and TRBJ2-7 gives the full variable domain: DVKVTQSSRYLVKRTGEKVFLECVQDMDHENMFWYRQDPGLGLRLIYFSYDVKMKEKGDIPEGYSVSREKKERFSLILESASTNQTSMYLCASSLWVGYEQYFGPGTRLTVT.

This clonotype has only a few counts. The gene calls are TRBV4-2 and TRBJ2-2, with 8 bases aligning to TRBD2. Germline CDR1 reads LGHNA; CDR2 reads YNFKEQ. V lost 1 base, J lost 6 bases, and 10 bases stayed unmatched. The CDR3 extends over 17 amino acids. CDR3 loop: CASSQVGAGGSAGELFF. CDR3 DNA sequence: TGTGCCAGCAGCCAAGTTGGGGCGGGAGGATCGGCCGGGGAGCTGTTTTTT.